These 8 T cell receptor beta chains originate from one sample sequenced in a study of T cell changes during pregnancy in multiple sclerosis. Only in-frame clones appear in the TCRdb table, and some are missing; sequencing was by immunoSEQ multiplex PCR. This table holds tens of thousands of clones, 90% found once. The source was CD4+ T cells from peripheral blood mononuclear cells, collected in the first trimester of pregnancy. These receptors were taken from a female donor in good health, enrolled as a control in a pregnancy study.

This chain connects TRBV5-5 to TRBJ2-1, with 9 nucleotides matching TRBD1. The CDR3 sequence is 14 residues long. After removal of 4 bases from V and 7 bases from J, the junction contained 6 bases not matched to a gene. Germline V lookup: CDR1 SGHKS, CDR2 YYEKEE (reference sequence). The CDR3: CASSRGTGLNEQFF. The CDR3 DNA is TGTGCCAGCAGCCGAGGGACAGGGTTAAATGAGCAGTTCTTC. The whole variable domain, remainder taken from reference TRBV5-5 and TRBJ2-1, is DAGVTQSPTHLIKTRGQQVTLRCSPISGHKSVSWYQQVLGQGPQFIFQYYEKEERGRGNFPDRFSARQFPNYSSELNVNALLLGDSALYLCASSRGTGLNEQFFGPGTRLTVL.

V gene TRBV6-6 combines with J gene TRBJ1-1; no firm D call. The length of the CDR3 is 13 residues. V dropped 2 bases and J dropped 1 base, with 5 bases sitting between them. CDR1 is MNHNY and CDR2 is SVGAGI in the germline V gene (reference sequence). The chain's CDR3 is CASSYNKNTEAFF. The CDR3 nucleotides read TGTGCCAGCAGTTACAACAAGAACACTGAAGCTTTCTTT.

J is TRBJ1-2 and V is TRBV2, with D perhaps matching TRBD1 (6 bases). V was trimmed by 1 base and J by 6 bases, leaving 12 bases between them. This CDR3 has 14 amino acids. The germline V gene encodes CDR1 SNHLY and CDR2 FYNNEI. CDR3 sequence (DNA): TGTGCCAGCAGTGAAGGCACAGGGAGTAATGGCTACACCTTC. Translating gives CASSEGTGSNGYTF.

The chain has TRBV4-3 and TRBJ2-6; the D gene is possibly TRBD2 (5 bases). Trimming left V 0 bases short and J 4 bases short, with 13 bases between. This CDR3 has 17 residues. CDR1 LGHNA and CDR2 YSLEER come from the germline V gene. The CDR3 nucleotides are TGCGCCAGCAGCCAAGAAGAGGGTAGGGCCGGGGCCAACGTCCTGACTTTC. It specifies CASSQEEGRAGANVLTF.

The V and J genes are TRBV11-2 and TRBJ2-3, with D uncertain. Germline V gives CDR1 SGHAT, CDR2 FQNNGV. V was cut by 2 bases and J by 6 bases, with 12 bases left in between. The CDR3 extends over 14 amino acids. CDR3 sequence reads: CASSLHQQSDTQYF. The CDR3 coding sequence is TGTGCCAGCAGCTTACACCAACAGTCTGATACGCAGTATTTT.

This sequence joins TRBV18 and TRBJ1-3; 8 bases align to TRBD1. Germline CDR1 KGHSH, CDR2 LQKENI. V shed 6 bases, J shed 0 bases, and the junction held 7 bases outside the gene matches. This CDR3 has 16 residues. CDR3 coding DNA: TGTGCCAGCTCTCTCGGGACAGGTGACTCTGGAAACACCATATATTTT. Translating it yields CASSLGTGDSGNTIYF.

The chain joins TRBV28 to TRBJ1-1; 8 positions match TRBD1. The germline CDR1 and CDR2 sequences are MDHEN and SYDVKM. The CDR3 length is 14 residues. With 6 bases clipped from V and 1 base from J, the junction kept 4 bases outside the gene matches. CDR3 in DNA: TGTGCCAGCAGATGGACAGGGCGGAACACTGAAGCTTTCTTT. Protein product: CASRWTGRNTEAFF.

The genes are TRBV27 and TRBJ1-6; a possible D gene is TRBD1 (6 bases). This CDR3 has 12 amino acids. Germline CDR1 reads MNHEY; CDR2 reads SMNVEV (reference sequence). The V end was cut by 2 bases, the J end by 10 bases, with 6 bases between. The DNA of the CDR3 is TGTGCCAGCAGTTTACAGGGGTCACCCCTCCACTTT. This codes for CASSLQGSPLHF.